The 30 T cell receptor beta chains below come from one sample, sequenced in a study of blood T cell repertoires in COVID-19 (dated by TCRdb to about 2020). Library generation was performed with the immunoSEQ multiplex PCR assay. The immuneACCESS repertoire file appears here via TCRdb, limited to in-frame rearrangements. These files lack a portion of the clones; in checked studies, under half of the deficit traces to unresolved V genes, and the cause of the others is not known. Across this sample there are 25,000 to 30,000 clones, with about 85% seen only once. 45% to 55% of the sample comes from the top ten. Sequencing input: peripheral blood. The receptors were gathered from a man aged 45-65 years with active or convalescent COVID-19.

The chain combines TRBV11-2 with TRBJ2-7, with 8 bases aligning to TRBD1. This CDR3 contains 13 residues. CDR1 and CDR2 (germline): SGHAT, FQNNGV. J gave up 6 bases and V 3 bases, and 4 bases lay outside the gene matches. CDR3 coding DNA: TGTGCCAGCAGCTTGCTACAGGGGGGCGAGCAGTACTTC. Translated, it gives CASSLLQGGEQYF.

This clone was recorded once. The CDR3 DNA reads TGTGCCAGCAGTTTTGCGGGGTGGTATGGCTACACCTTC. Residues: CASSFAGWYGYTF. The chain links TRBV28 to TRBJ1-2; D not resolved. V lost 3 bases and J lost 5, with 10 bases in between. The CDR3 runs to 13 residues. The germline CDR1 and CDR2 sequences are MDHEN and SYDVKM.

V is TRBV11-2 and J is TRBJ2-7; D is uncertain. V lost 1 base and J 2 bases, leaving 9 bases between the germline ends. Germline V gives CDR1 SGHAT, CDR2 FQNNGV. The CDR3 length is 14 residues. The CDR3 DNA reads TGTGCCAGCAGCTTAGGGGCGTCGACCTACGAGCAGTACTTC. Translated, it gives CASSLGASTYEQYF. The full variable domain, its missing parts supplied by reference TRBV11-2 and TRBJ2-7, is EAGVAQSPRYKIIEKRQSVAFWCNPISGHATLYWYQQILGQGPKLLIQFQNNGVVDDSQLPKDRFSAERLKGVDSTLKIQPAKLEDSAVYLCASSLGASTYEQYFGPGTRLTVT.

This clone was found a few times. This specimen includes other DNA sequences encoding the same CDR3. The chain is built from TRBV3-1 (or the pseudogene TRBV3-2) and TRBJ1-1; 7 positions agree with TRBD1. This CDR3 contains 14 residues. V shed 3 bases, J shed 3 bases, and the junction held 4 bases outside the gene matches. CDR1 LGHDT and CDR2 YNNKEL come from the germline V gene (reference sequence). This CDR3 is CASSHLTGDTEAFF. The CDR3 nucleotides are TGTGCCAGCAGCCATCTAACAGGGGACACTGAAGCTTTCTTT.

The rearrangement joins TRBV5-1 to TRBJ2-3; D is ambiguous. V lost 4 bases to trimming and J lost 1 base, with 4 bases between them. CDR1 is SGHRS, CDR2 YFSETQ, per germline. The CDR3 spans 12 residues. This CDR3 is CASSTGTDTQYF. The CDR3 DNA reads as TGCGCCAGCAGCACAGGCACAGATACGCAGTATTTT.

This clone was seen once. The J gene is TRBJ2-3, the V gene TRBV20-1; perhaps TRBD2 as D (5 bases). Germline V lookup: CDR1 DFQATT, CDR2 SNEGSKA (reference sequence). The CDR3 has 11 amino acids. Trimming stripped 5 bases from V and 4 bases from J, with 7 bases between. The CDR3, as DNA: TGCAGTGCTGGACTCGCAGATACGCAGTATTTT. Protein product: CSAGLADTQYF.

The rearrangement links TRBV7-2 to TRBJ1-4, with no clear D. Germline CDR1 is SGHTA and CDR2 is FQGNSA. V shed 3 bases and J shed 7 bases, with 9 bases lying between them. The CDR3 has 13 residues. CDR3 DNA: TGTGCCAGCAGCTTCTTGGAGCGTGAAAAACTGTTTTTT. Translation: CASSFLEREKLFF.

The chain uses TRBV18 and TRBJ2-1; 8 nucleotides line up with TRBD2. Germline V gene sequence: CDR1 KGHSH, CDR2 LQKENI. The V segment lost 6 bases and the J segment 5 bases; nucleotides outside the gene matches: 12. The CDR3 has 16 amino acids. As DNA, the CDR3 is TGTGCCAGCTCCCGGGAGGTGGCAGCGGGAGACAATGAGCAGTTCTTC. This sequence encodes CASSREVAAGDNEQFF.

This chain links TRBV11-2 with TRBJ2-1, with a tentative D call TRBD2 (5 bases). The germline gives CDR1 SGHAT, CDR2 FQNNGV. The ends were cut back, 4 bases at V and 6 bases at J, with 16 bases in the middle. The CDR3 sequence is 15 residues long. CDR3 protein: CASSYTRAHINEQFF. DNA for the CDR3: TGTGCCAGCAGCTATACTAGAGCCCACATCAATGAGCAGTTCTTC.

The rearrangement joins TRBV20-1 to TRBJ2-3, with 9 bases aligning to TRBD1. The V gene end was trimmed by 3 bases and the J gene end by 6 bases; junction bases not matched to a gene: 7. The germline V gene has CDR1 DFQATT and CDR2 SNEGSKA (reference sequence). The CDR3 contains 14 residues. The CDR3 coding sequence is TGCAGTGCTAGTGGGGACAGGGTACTGGATACGCAGTATTTT. It translates to CSASGDRVLDTQYF.

This chain joins TRBV7-2 and TRBJ2-1; the match to TRBD1 covers 10 bases. The ends lost 4 bases at V and 7 bases at J; junction bases unmatched: 1. The germline CDR1 and CDR2 sequences are SGHTA and FQGNSA. The CDR3 totals 13 residues. CDR3 region: CASSSDRGNEQFF. Written as DNA, the CDR3 is TGTGCCAGCAGCTCGGACAGGGGGAATGAGCAGTTCTTC.

The J gene is TRBJ2-1, the V gene TRBV9, with D hard to call. Trimming removed 0 bases at V and 5 bases at J, with 9 bases between. The germline CDR1 and CDR2 sequences are SGDLS and YYNGEE. The CDR3 is 14 residues long. The CDR3 loop is CASSVALLNNEQFF. In DNA, the CDR3 is TGTGCCAGCAGCGTAGCTCTACTTAACAATGAGCAGTTCTTC.

The V gene is TRBV18, the J gene TRBJ1-2; 8 bases map to TRBD1. Trimming took 6 bases from V and 8 from J; bases not matched to a gene: 8. There are 13 residues in the CDR3. Germline CDR1 is KGHSH and CDR2 is LQKENI. CDR3 nucleotides: TGTGCCAGCTCCCCCGACAGGGGCTACGGCTACACCTTC. As protein: CASSPDRGYGYTF.

V and J are TRBV5-1 and TRBJ1-1, with 8 bases fitting TRBD1. V trimming: 5 bases; J trimming: 4 bases; junction bases outside the gene matches: 7. The CDR3 covers 14 residues. Per germline, CDR1 SGHRS and CDR2 YFSETQ. CDR3 amino acids: CASRLTGGTTEAFF. CDR3 nucleotides: TGCGCCAGCAGACTCACAGGGGGAACCACTGAAGCTTTCTTT.

This clone has just a few counts. The chain combines TRBV28 with TRBJ1-5, with 7 positions matching TRBD1. There are 15 residues in the CDR3. Germline-derived CDR1 and CDR2 are MDHEN and SYDVKM. J was trimmed by 3 bases and V by 7 bases; bases with no gene match: 9. CDR3 coding DNA: TGTGCCAGCACCCTCGGGACAGAGCCCAATCAGCCCCAGCATTTT. The encoded protein is CASTLGTEPNQPQHF.

This clone was counted a few times. This chain links TRBV7-3 with TRBJ2-5; D perhaps matches TRBD2 (6 bases). CDR3 length equals 15 residues. Trimming took off 2 bases at V and 1 base at J, with 11 bases between the two ends. CDR1 and CDR2 from the germline V gene are SGHTA and FQGTGA. In nucleotides, the CDR3 is TGTGCCAGCAGCTTAGGCCCCGGGGGCCAAGAGACCCAGTACTTC. Protein: CASSLGPGGQETQYF.

The chain couples TRBV6-1 to TRBJ1-1; D may be TRBD1 (5 bases). Trimming removed 3 bases at V and 7 bases at J, with 18 bases between. The CDR3 spans 15 residues. The V gene's germline CDR1 is MNHNS and CDR2 SASEGT. The CDR3 DNA reads TGTGCCAGCAGTGATCCCATTCAGGGATCCGGTGAAGCTTTCTTT. This gives the protein CASSDPIQGSGEAFF.

The CDR3 nucleotides are TGCAGCGTTGATCTATTCGACACCATATATTTT. Translated: CSVDLFDTIYF. The chain couples TRBV29-1 to TRBJ1-3; no firm D call. CDR1 is SQVTM and CDR2 is ANQGSEA in the germline V gene. Between the trimmed V and J ends, which lost 3 bases and 8 bases, there was a span of 8 bases. This CDR3 region has 11 residues.

The rearrangement joins TRBV9 to TRBJ2-1, with D unclear. V was cut by 0 bases and J by 2 bases, with 9 bases left in between. Germline CDR1 reads SGDLS; CDR2 reads YYNGEE. This CDR3 is built from 15 residues. CDR3 protein: CASSVGAGTYNEQFF. CDR3 DNA: TGTGCCAGCAGCGTAGGTGCAGGAACCTACAATGAGCAGTTCTTC. The full variable domain, its missing parts supplied by reference TRBV9 and TRBJ2-1, is DSGVTQTPKHLITATGQRVTLRCSPRSGDLSVYWYQQSLDQGLQFLIQYYNGEERAKGNILERFSAQQFPDLHSELNLSSLELGDSALYFCASSVGAGTYNEQFFGPGTRLTVL.

The chain employs TRBV4-1 and TRBJ1-5, with D tentatively TRBD1 (5 bases). There are 13 residues in the CDR3. Per germline, CDR1 MGHRA and CDR2 YSYEKL. V gave up 4 bases and J gave up 4 bases, with 8 bases separating them. The CDR3 region has the DNA TGCGCCAGCAGCCTGACAGAAAATCAGCCCCAGCATTTT. This codes for CASSLTENQPQHF.

This clone was detected once. The chain joins TRBV11-3 to TRBJ2-5, with unresolved D. The CDR3 spans 14 residues. The germline V gene encodes CDR1 SGHNT and CDR2 YENEEA. Trimming left V 2 bases short and J 4 bases short, with 11 bases between. This CDR3 is CASSLSEPRETQYF. The CDR3 DNA reads as TGTGCCAGCAGCTTATCCGAGCCAAGAGAGACCCAGTACTTC. Complete variable domain (other parts from reference TRBV11-3 and TRBJ2-5): EAGVVQSPRYKIIEKKQPVAFWCNPISGHNTLYWYLQNLGQGPELLIRYENEEAVDDSQLPKDRFSAERLKGVDSTLKIQPAELGDSAVYLCASSLSEPRETQYFGPGTRLLVL.

This rearrangement joins TRBV28 to TRBJ2-3, with 11 bases fitting TRBD2. The germline V gene has CDR1 MDHEN and CDR2 SYDVKM. This CDR3 contains 15 residues. Germline trimming cut 6 bases from V and 3 bases from J; bases unmatched to any gene: 5. The CDR3 bases are TGTGCCAGCAGCCGAAGACTAGCGGGGACAGATACGCAGTATTTT. It is translated as CASSRRLAGTDTQYF.

This rearrangement joins TRBV9 to TRBJ1-6; 7 bases are shared with TRBD1. Per the germline V gene, CDR1 is SGDLS and CDR2 is YYNGEE. This CDR3 is 13 amino acids long. V was clipped by 2 bases and J by 10 bases; unmatched bases: 3. CDR3 in DNA: TGTGCCAGCAGCGTGACAGGGTACTCACCCCTCCACTTT. Residues: CASSVTGYSPLHF.

The V call is TRBV6-6, the J call TRBJ2-7; 8 nucleotides align to TRBD1. The J segment lost 5 bases and the V segment lost 6 bases, leaving 12 bases of the junction unmatched. Germline assignment: CDR1 MNHNY and CDR2 SVGAGI (reference sequence). The CDR3 has 15 amino acids. The CDR3 loop is CASRHGTGIRNEQYF. CDR3 DNA: TGTGCCAGCAGGCATGGGACAGGTATAAGAAACGAGCAGTACTTC.

J is TRBJ2-7 and V is TRBV20-1; TRBD1 matches 7 bases. Germline trimming cut 4 bases from V and 6 bases from J; bases unmatched to any gene: 0. Germline V gives CDR1 DFQATT, CDR2 SNEGSKA (reference sequence). There are 10 residues in the CDR3. CDR3 nucleotide sequence: TGCAGTGCTACAGGGGGCGAGCAGTACTTC. It is translated as CSATGGEQYF.

This clone is a singleton in its sample. This chain connects TRBV28 to TRBJ1-5, with 7 bases that match TRBD1. The V gene end was trimmed by 4 bases and the J gene end by 7 bases; junction bases not matched to a gene: 1. CDR3 length equals 12 residues. Germline CDR1 reads MDHEN; CDR2 reads SYDVKM. The DNA for the CDR3 is TGTGCCAGCAGTTCAGGGGGACAGCCCCAGCATTTT. Protein: CASSSGGQPQHF.

The J gene is TRBJ1-5, the V gene TRBV7-8; 9 nucleotides match TRBD1. J lost 2 bases, V lost 5 bases, and 4 bases had no gene match. The CDR3 contains 15 residues. CDR1 and CDR2 (germline): SGHVS, FQNEAQ. CDR3 sequence (DNA): TGTGCCAGCAGCACACAGGGGGCTGGCAATCAGCCCCAGCATTTT. Translated: CASSTQGAGNQPQHF.

The J gene is TRBJ1-6, the V gene TRBV28; TRBD1 is a possible D gene (6 bases). This CDR3 has 14 amino acids. From germline, CDR1 is MDHEN and CDR2 SYDVKM. With 3 bases removed from V and 9 bases from J, the gap between germline ends came to 12 bases. The CDR3: CASSFTGFTSPLHF. The CDR3 nucleotides read TGTGCCAGCAGTTTTACAGGGTTCACTTCACCCCTCCACTTT.

The chain has TRBV6-6 and TRBJ2-3; possibly TRBD1 for D (5 bases). CDR3 length: 15 amino acids. V dropped 0 bases and J dropped 9 bases, with 16 bases sitting between them. Germline CDR1 and CDR2: MNHNY and SVGAGI (reference sequence). In DNA form, the CDR3 reads TGTGCCAGCAGTTACTCGGGGCTAGGAACCAGCACGCAGTATTTT. The encoded protein is CASSYSGLGTSTQYF.

The genes are TRBV6-7 and TRBJ2-5; 11 bases align to TRBD1. TRBV6-7 is flagged as an ORF with uncertain function. The CDR3 length is 12 residues. V shed 8 bases and J 4 bases; nucleotides not matched to a gene: 0. The CDR3, as DNA: TGTGCCAGCGGGACAGGGGGAGAGACCCAGTACTTC. Translated, it gives CASGTGGETQYF.